The 14 T cell receptor beta chains given below trace back to one sample, sequenced in a study of blood T cells in healthy people across ages. Using a J-beta primer mix together with a sample-barcoded 5' primer, a second PCR was run for about 7 to 12 cycles. One entry per CDR3 protein results from TCRdb running MiXCR on the 5' RACE reads. Among approximately 730,000 distinct CDR3 sequences listed, 40% to 45% were seen once. The sequencing sample was made of blood. These receptor sequences come from a woman aged 55-70 years in good health.

This clonotype was detected only a few times. The rearrangement joins TRBV13 to TRBJ2-7, with D unclear. There are 13 residues in the CDR3. The V and J ends lost 2 bases and 2 bases respectively, with 7 bases between them. In germline, CDR1 is PRHDT, CDR2 FYEKMQ (reference sequence). The CDR3 protein is CASSLNGAYEQYF. CDR3 coding DNA: TGTGCCAGCAGCTTAAATGGGGCCTACGAGCAGTACTTC.

This chain uses TRBV12-3 or TRBV12-4 with TRBJ2-7; D might be TRBD2 (7 bases). Trimming removed 7 bases at V and 1 base at J, with 14 bases between. This CDR3 is built from 14 residues. The CDR3 bases are TGTGCCAGCACCCCAGCGGGACAATCCTACGAGCAGTACTTC. It encodes CASTPAGQSYEQYF.

The chain has TRBV7-9 and TRBJ1-1, with D hard to call. V was clipped by 3 bases and J by 7 bases, with 12 bases between them. The CDR3 totals 13 residues. CDR1 is SEHNR and CDR2 is FQNEAQ in the germline V gene (reference sequence). CDR3 loop: CASSFTLNGEAFF. The DNA for the CDR3 is TGTGCCAGCAGCTTCACTCTTAACGGTGAAGCTTTCTTT.

V and J are TRBV20-1 and TRBJ1-2; D remains unclear. The germline V gene encodes CDR1 DFQATT and CDR2 SNEGSKA (reference sequence). The CDR3 loop spans 15 amino acids. The ends were cut back, 3 bases at V and 0 bases at J, with 14 bases in the middle. The CDR3 nucleotides are TGCAGTGCTAGGACCCTACAGAGAGCTAACTATGGCTACACCTTC. Translated, it gives CSARTLQRANYGYTF.

This sequence joins TRBV20-1 and TRBJ2-3; TRBD2 agrees at 7 bases. After removal of 8 bases from V and 10 bases from J, the junction contained 9 bases not matched to a gene. The CDR3 length is 11 residues. Germline V gene sequence: CDR1 DFQATT, CDR2 SNEGSKA (reference sequence). The CDR3 loop is CSIIGGRAQYF. DNA for the CDR3: TGCAGTATCATTGGCGGGAGAGCGCAGTATTTT.

The chain recombines TRBV12-3 or TRBV12-4 with TRBJ2-3, with D possibly TRBD2 on 5 matching bases. This CDR3 has 15 amino acids. Trimming stripped 6 bases from V and 1 base from J, with 14 bases between. CDR3 DNA sequence: TGTGCCAGCAGCCCACTTAGCGCCCGCACAGATACGCAGTATTTT. As protein: CASSPLSARTDTQYF.

V is TRBV14 and J is TRBJ2-7, with D hard to call. Germline-derived CDR1 and CDR2 are SGHDN and FVKESK. V lost 4 bases to trimming and J lost 7 bases, with 14 bases between them. CDR3 length equals 13 residues. The CDR3 DNA follows: TGTGCCAGCAGCCCTCGACCCAACAATGAGCAGTACTTC. The encoded protein is CASSPRPNNEQYF. Full variable domain (outside the CDR3, taken from reference TRBV14 and TRBJ2-7): EAGVTQFPSHSVIEKGQTVTLRCDPISGHDNLYWYRRVMGKEIKFLLHFVKESKQDESGMPNNRFLAERTGGTYSTLKVQPAELEDSGVYFCASSPRPNNEQYFGPGTRLTVT.

CDR3: CSVEPGASDEQYF. The CDR3 DNA sequence: TGCAGCGTTGAACCGGGGGCGAGCGACGAGCAGTACTTC. The chain is built from TRBV29-1 and TRBJ2-4, with D possibly being TRBD1 or TRBD2 (6 bases each). The end of the DNA is better explained by TRBJ2-7, so the J call may be wrong. The germline V gene encodes CDR1 SQVTM and CDR2 ANQGSEA. The CDR3 has 13 amino acids.

This clonotype was found a few times. The chain employs TRBV7-2 and TRBJ1-2; D unclear. The V end lost 4 bases, the J end lost 7 bases, and 13 bases lay between the germline ends. CDR1 is SGHTA and CDR2 is FQGNSA in the germline V gene. The CDR3 length is 13 residues. The CDR3 DNA reads TGTGCCAGCAGCTCCAACACCAACAGTGGCTACACCTTC. It specifies CASSSNTNSGYTF.

The J gene is TRBJ2-1, the V gene TRBV6-5; D is perhaps TRBD1 or TRBD2 (5 bases each). Between the trimmed V and J ends, which lost 8 bases and 3 bases, there was a span of 14 bases. The CDR3 consists of 14 residues. In germline, CDR1 is MNHEY, CDR2 SVGAGI. CDR3 sequence: CASGNRGSYNEQFF. The CDR3 DNA is TGTGCCAGCGGTAACCGGGGCAGCTACAATGAGCAGTTCTTC.

This clonotype turned up a few times. This chain links TRBV20-1 with TRBJ1-1, with D perhaps matching TRBD1 (6 bases). The V end lost 6 bases, the J end lost 4 bases, and 12 bases lay between the germline ends. CDR3 length: 12 amino acids. Germline V gene sequence: CDR1 DFQATT, CDR2 SNEGSKA (reference sequence). The CDR3 loop reads CSAGQTGTEAFF. DNA of the CDR3: TGCAGTGCCGGACAGACGGGCACTGAAGCTTTCTTT.

The rearrangement links TRBV7-3 to TRBJ2-5; no clear D gene. This CDR3 comprises 13 residues. Germline V CDR1 and CDR2: SGHTA, FQGTGA. V gave up 3 bases and J gave up 11 bases, with 16 bases separating them. The CDR3 is CASSFNQANEQYF. The CDR3 DNA reads TGTGCCAGCAGCTTTAACCAGGCCAATGAGCAGTACTTC.

In this sample, this clonotype turned up a few times. V gene TRBV4-2 combines with J gene TRBJ1-4, with D possibly matching TRBD1 (6 bases). This CDR3 region has 15 residues. Germline V gene data show CDR1 as LGHNA and CDR2 as YNFKEQ. Trimming left V 1 base short and J 8 bases short, with 14 bases between. The CDR3 protein is CASSQGGGAGEKLFF. The CDR3 region has the DNA TGTGCCAGCAGCCAAGGAGGGGGAGCTGGGGAAAAACTGTTTTTT.

The J gene is TRBJ1-2, the V gene TRBV6-2 or TRBV6-3, with D tentatively TRBD1 (5 bases). CDR3 length: 13 residues. The germline V and J ends were trimmed by 4 bases and 8 bases, with 14 bases remaining between them. Germline-derived CDR1 and CDR2 are MNHEY and SVGEGT. The CDR3 is CASSWPGRQGYTF. In DNA form, the CDR3 reads TGTGCCAGCAGTTGGCCAGGGCGCCAGGGCTACACCTTC.